Below, one T cell receptor beta chain is given with its context. Its antigen is not known. The data were taken from a study of Ad26.COV2.S vaccination and SARS-CoV-2 variants. Clones were sequenced by immunoSEQ multiplex PCR, and TCRdb holds only the in-frame ones, with some missing. Of about 350,000 clones listed, about 85% are singletons. CDR1 is SGHAT and CDR2 is FQNNGV in the germline V gene. CDR3 length: 15 amino acids. V lost 4 bases to trimming and J lost 1 base, with 13 bases between them. Findings of the study overall: Participants given vaccine showed non-spike TCR breadth similar to that of placebo recipients. Following vaccination, spike-specific CD8+ and CD4+ T cell responses reportedly exhibited substantial breadth.

Sample treatment: about 20 received Ad26.COV2.S at low or high dose, single or two shots; several received placebo; per-sample allocation not given. Material that was analyzed had been drawn on day 63 after the first vaccine or placebo injection. Participants' vaccine, an Ad26 vector, delivered Wuhan-strain SARS-CoV-2 spike. The sequencing used peripheral blood, collected in a trial of Ad26.COV2.S vaccine versus placebo. The J gene is TRBJ1-1, the V gene TRBV11-2; D uncertain. This clonotype originated in a person between 18 and 65 years old who received the Ad26.COV2.S COVID-19 vaccine or a placebo. Here the CDR3 DNA reads TGTGCCAGCAGCTCTCAATGGTCCACGAACACTGAAGCTTTCTTT. This encodes CASSSQWSTNTEAFF.